The present T cell receptor (beta chain) was sequenced within a study of blood T cell repertoires in COVID-19. Across the whole study: The analysed material was cDNA or gDNA that came from T cells, B-cell-depleted T cells, or PBMCs.

Per the authors' pipeline: Cell counts per sample came from amplifying reference gene primers. TCRdb's copy holds only in-frame clones and misses some; the assay was immunoSEQ multiplex PCR. The V and J calls and clone size are taken from that table; D and trimming were inferred from the DNA. The sample records about 350,000 clones, approximately 89% being singletons. Patients of the Seattle cohort, enrolled during active infection, were followed longitudinally. With V trimmed by 0 bases and J by 8 bases, 4 bases remained unmatched. The CDR3 covers 15 residues. Germline-derived CDR1 and CDR2 are SGHNT and YYREEE (reference sequence).

The J gene is TRBJ1-6, the V gene TRBV5-4; 8 nucleotides match TRBD1. The sequence derives from a woman aged 55-69 years with COVID-19, enrolled during active disease. Material: peripheral blood. The CDR3 spells CASSLAGGWDSPLHF. CDR3 sequence (DNA): TGTGCCAGCAGCTTGGCAGGGGGCTGGGATTCACCCCTCCACTTT. The full variable domain, with the rest looked up from reference TRBV5-4 and TRBJ1-6, is ETGVTQSPTHLIKTRGQQVTLRCSSQSGHNTVSWYQQALGQGPQFIFQYYREEENGRGNFPPRFSGLQFPNYSSELNVNALELDDSALYLCASSLAGGWDSPLHFGNGTRLTVT.